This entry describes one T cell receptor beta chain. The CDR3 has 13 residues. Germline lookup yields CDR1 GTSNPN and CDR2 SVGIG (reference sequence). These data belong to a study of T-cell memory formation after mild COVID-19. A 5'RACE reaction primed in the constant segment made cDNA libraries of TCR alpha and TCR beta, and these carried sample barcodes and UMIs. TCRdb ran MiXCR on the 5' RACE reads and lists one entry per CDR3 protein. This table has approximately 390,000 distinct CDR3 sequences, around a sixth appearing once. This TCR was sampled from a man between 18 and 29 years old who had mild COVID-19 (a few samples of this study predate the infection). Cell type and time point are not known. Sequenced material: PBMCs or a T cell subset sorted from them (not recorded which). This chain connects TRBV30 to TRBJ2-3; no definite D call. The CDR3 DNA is TGTACCCTGGGCTGGCCTAGCACAGATACGCAGTATTTT. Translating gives CTLGWPSTDTQYF.